This T cell receptor beta chain was obtained from a study of blood T cell repertoires in COVID-19. For the study at large: T cells, B-cell-depleted T cells, or PBMCs supplied cDNA or gDNA.

Authors' data handling: Estimated nucleated cell counts came from reference gene primer amplification. The protocol was immunoSEQ multiplex PCR, while the TCRdb copy is restricted to in-frame clones and leaves out a portion. That table furnishes V, J and clone size, whereas the DNA furnished D and trimming. The sample yields about 190,000 clones, around 79% seen once. With 1 base removed from V and 4 bases from J, the gap between germline ends came to 10 bases. The CDR3 runs to 13 residues. Germline lookup yields CDR1 GTSNPN and CDR2 SVGIG (reference sequence). The clonotype comes from a woman aged 50 to 60 with acute or convalescent COVID-19. Sequenced: peripheral blood. The chain combines TRBV30 with TRBJ1-2, with D unresolved. Here the CDR3 reads CAWSAGVGYGYTF. Here the CDR3 DNA reads TGTGCCTGGAGTGCCGGGGTTGGCTATGGCTACACCTTC.